This T cell receptor (beta chain) was sequenced during a study of beta chain features in type 1 diabetes. General study points: The naive, central memory and Treg TCRB repertoires showed an apparent similarity that was greater among patients than among healthy donors.

TCRB transcripts that were expressed got sequenced, as all of the isolated RNA had been reverse transcribed. Only in-frame clones appear in the TCRdb table, and some are missing; sequencing was by immunoSEQ multiplex PCR. This table holds about 290,000 clones, roughly 8% found once. The V end was cut by 2 bases, the J end by 0 bases, with 10 bases between. Germline CDR1 SEHNR, CDR2 FQNEAQ (reference sequence). The CDR3 has 15 residues. This clone was seen only a few times. Antigen specificity is unknown. The sample taken for sequencing was central memory CD4+ T cells from blood. The V gene is TRBV7-9, the J gene TRBJ1-1, with D perhaps TRBD1 (5 bases). The TCR originated in a woman aged 18 to 35 in good health. The CDR3 protein is CASSLTTVMNTEAFF. CDR3 nucleotide sequence: TGTGCCAGCAGCTTAACGACAGTTATGAACACTGAAGCTTTCTTT. The full variable domain, in which reference TRBV7-9 and TRBJ1-1 provide the parts outside the CDR3, is DTGVSQNPRHKITKRGQNVTFRCDPISEHNRLYWYRQTLGQGPEFLTYFQNEAQLEKSRLLSDRFSAERPKGSFSTLEIQRTEQGDSAMYLCASSLTTVMNTEAFFGQGTRLTVV.